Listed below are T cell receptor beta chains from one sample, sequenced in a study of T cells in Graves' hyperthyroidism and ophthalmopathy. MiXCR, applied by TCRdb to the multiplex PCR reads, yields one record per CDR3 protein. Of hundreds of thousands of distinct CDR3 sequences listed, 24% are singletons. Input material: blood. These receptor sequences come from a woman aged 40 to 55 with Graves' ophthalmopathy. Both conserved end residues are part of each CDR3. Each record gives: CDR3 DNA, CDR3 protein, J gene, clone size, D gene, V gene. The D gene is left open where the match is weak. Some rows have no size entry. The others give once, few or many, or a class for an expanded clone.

cdr3_nt: TGTGCCAGCAGCCAAGTTGGGGTTAATCAGCCCCAGCATTTT; cdr3_aa: CASSQVGVNQPQHF; j_call: TRBJ1-5; clone_size: many; d_call: -; v_call: TRBV14
cdr3_nt: TGCGCCAGCAGCGTAGGGCCCGGGGAGCTGTTTTTT; cdr3_aa: CASSVGPGELFF; j_call: TRBJ2-2; clone_size: -; d_call: -; v_call: TRBV5-1
cdr3_nt: TGCAGTGCGACACAGGGGGCCGTGACCCAGTACTTC; cdr3_aa: CSATQGAVTQYF; j_call: TRBJ2-5; clone_size: once; d_call: TRBD1; v_call: TRBV20-1
cdr3_nt: TGTGCCAGCAGTTTATGGGGACGGAACAATCAGCCCCAGCATTTT; cdr3_aa: CASSLWGRNNQPQHF; j_call: TRBJ1-5; clone_size: many; d_call: -; v_call: TRBV28
cdr3_nt: TGTGCCAGCAGGCGACAGGGGCTCGACACCGGGGAGCTGTTTTTT; cdr3_aa: CASRRQGLDTGELFF; j_call: TRBJ2-2; clone_size: many; d_call: TRBD1; v_call: TRBV28
cdr3_nt: TGTGCCAGCAGTGACACTAAACCCCCCTACGAGCAGTACTTC; cdr3_aa: CASSDTKPPYEQYF; j_call: TRBJ2-7; clone_size: few; d_call: -; v_call: TRBV6-1
cdr3_nt: TGCAGTGTCCGGCGGGCTAGCGGGAGCAGGAACACCGGGGAGCTGTTTTTT; cdr3_aa: CSVRRASGSRNTGELFF; j_call: TRBJ2-2; clone_size: many; d_call: TRBD2; v_call: TRBV20-1
cdr3_nt: TGCGCCAGCAGCCAGTGGGACAGAGAACAAGAGACCCAGTACTTC; cdr3_aa: CASSQWDREQETQYF; j_call: TRBJ2-5; clone_size: -; d_call: TRBD1; v_call: TRBV4-1
cdr3_nt: -; cdr3_aa: CASSSSSGGPRTGELFF; j_call: TRBJ2-2; clone_size: many; d_call: -; v_call: TRBV6-5
cdr3_nt: TGTGCCAGCAGTGAAACCCCTACGTACCAAGAGACCCAGTACTTC; cdr3_aa: CASSETPTYQETQYF; j_call: TRBJ2-5; clone_size: -; d_call: -; v_call: TRBV2
cdr3_nt: TGTGCCAGCATAAAAAAGACAGGCGTAGTGGTTCGAGCTTTCTTT; cdr3_aa: CASIKKTGVVVRAFF; j_call: TRBJ1-1; clone_size: -; d_call: -; v_call: TRBV12-3/TRBV12-4
cdr3_nt: TGTGCCAGCAGAGGACAGGGGGCGTTGAGGGACATTCAGTACTTC; cdr3_aa: CASRGQGALRDIQYF; j_call: TRBJ2-4; clone_size: many; d_call: TRBD1; v_call: TRBV5-6
cdr3_nt: TGTGCCAGCAGTTTAATTGATCGAGCTATCCAAGAGACCCAGTACTTC; cdr3_aa: CASSLIDRAIQETQYF; j_call: TRBJ2-5; clone_size: many; d_call: -; v_call: TRBV28
cdr3_nt: TGCGCCAGCACCCCCGTTGTGGACACCGGGGAGCTGTTTTTT; cdr3_aa: CASTPVVDTGELFF; j_call: TRBJ2-2; clone_size: many; d_call: -; v_call: TRBV5-1
cdr3_nt: TGTGCCAGCAGCCACACTGGACTAGCGGACCACTACGAGCAGTACTTC; cdr3_aa: CASSHTGLADHYEQYF; j_call: TRBJ2-7; clone_size: many; d_call: TRBD2; v_call: TRBV11-2
cdr3_nt: TGTGCCAGCAGCCGGTTCGACAGGGGGCCCTACGAGCAGTACTTC; cdr3_aa: CASSRFDRGPYEQYF; j_call: TRBJ2-7; clone_size: -; d_call: TRBD1; v_call: TRBV12-3/TRBV12-4
cdr3_nt: TGTGCCAGCAGCCGAAGGGTTGGGACAGGGGGCGTCGAGCAGTACTTC; cdr3_aa: CASSRRVGTGGVEQYF; j_call: TRBJ2-7; clone_size: -; d_call: TRBD1; v_call: TRBV28
cdr3_nt: TGTGCCAGCAGTTTAAGCGGCGATAATCAGCCCCAGCATTTT; cdr3_aa: CASSLSGDNQPQHF; j_call: TRBJ1-5; clone_size: many; d_call: -; v_call: TRBV28
cdr3_nt: TGCAGCGGACAGGGGGCGGCTGTAGGCACTGAAGCTTTCTTT; cdr3_aa: CSGQGAAVGTEAFF; j_call: TRBJ1-1; clone_size: many; d_call: TRBD1; v_call: TRBV29-1
cdr3_nt: TGTGCCAGCTTACCTGGACTAGCAGGCTCCTACAATGAGCAGTTCTTC; cdr3_aa: CASLPGLAGSYNEQFF; j_call: TRBJ2-1; clone_size: many; d_call: TRBD2; v_call: TRBV27
cdr3_nt: TGTGCCAGCAGACGACAGGGGGCCTCTGGAAACACCATATATTTT; cdr3_aa: CASRRQGASGNTIYF; j_call: TRBJ1-3; clone_size: many; d_call: TRBD1; v_call: TRBV6-5
cdr3_nt: TGCAGTGCTAGGGACAGGGGCGCTGAAGCTTTCTTT; cdr3_aa: CSARDRGAEAFF; j_call: TRBJ1-1; clone_size: -; d_call: TRBD1; v_call: TRBV20-1
cdr3_nt: TGTGCCTGGACGTGGGGATACAGGGAAGAAGAGACCCAGTACTTC; cdr3_aa: CAWTWGYREEETQYF; j_call: TRBJ2-5; clone_size: many; d_call: -; v_call: TRBV30
cdr3_nt: TGTGCCAGCAGCTTAGAAGCAGGGTATGCCGCCAATCAGCCCCAGCATTTT; cdr3_aa: CASSLEAGYAANQPQHF; j_call: TRBJ1-5; clone_size: -; d_call: -; v_call: TRBV7-6
cdr3_nt: TGCGCCAGCAGCCAAGTCGCCACAGCGTCCAATCAGCCCCAGCATTTT; cdr3_aa: CASSQVATASNQPQHF; j_call: TRBJ1-5; clone_size: many; d_call: -; v_call: TRBV4-1
cdr3_nt: TGTGCCAGCAGTCATCAACATCAGCCCCAGCATTTT; cdr3_aa: CASSHQHQPQHF; j_call: TRBJ1-5; clone_size: few; d_call: -; v_call: TRBV6-2/TRBV6-3
cdr3_nt: TGTGCCAGCACCCCGTTGGACCACAATCAGCCCCAGCATTTT; cdr3_aa: CASTPLDHNQPQHF; j_call: TRBJ1-5; clone_size: many; d_call: -; v_call: TRBV12-3/TRBV12-4
cdr3_nt: TGTGCCAGCAGTGCGGGGACAGGAGGGCGTACGAACACCGGGGAGCTGTTTTTT; cdr3_aa: CASSAGTGGRTNTGELFF; j_call: TRBJ2-2; clone_size: many; d_call: TRBD1; v_call: TRBV2
cdr3_nt: TGTGCCAGCAGTTACTCGTGGGGCCGGGGAGAGACCCAGTACTTC; cdr3_aa: CASSYSWGRGETQYF; j_call: TRBJ2-5; clone_size: many; d_call: -; v_call: TRBV6-5
cdr3_nt: TGTGCCAGCTCCCTTAGGGGAGGGAATGAAAAACTGTTTTTT; cdr3_aa: CASSLRGGNEKLFF; j_call: TRBJ1-4; clone_size: many; d_call: -; v_call: TRBV6-5
cdr3_nt: TGTGCCAGCAGCTCCGCTCACAGGGTTGGCTACACCTTC; cdr3_aa: CASSSAHRVGYTF; j_call: TRBJ1-2; clone_size: many; d_call: -; v_call: TRBV11-2
cdr3_nt: TGTGCCTGGAGTGTAGGGTTCGGGGGTAACTATAATTCACCCCTCCACTTT; cdr3_aa: CAWSVGFGGNYNSPLHF; j_call: TRBJ1-6; clone_size: -; d_call: -; v_call: TRBV30
cdr3_nt: TGTGCCAGCAGTTACTCATACAACTGGGGCCTCCAAGAGACCCAGTACTTC; cdr3_aa: CASSYSYNWGLQETQYF; j_call: TRBJ2-5; clone_size: many; d_call: -; v_call: TRBV6-5
cdr3_nt: TGTGCCAGCAGCTTAGACTGGGCAGGGTCCGGCTACGAGCAGTACTTC; cdr3_aa: CASSLDWAGSGYEQYF; j_call: TRBJ2-7; clone_size: many; d_call: -; v_call: TRBV11-2
cdr3_nt: TGTGCCAGCAGCCACCTCCCGGGACCCCTCGGGTCTGAAGCTTTCTTT; cdr3_aa: CASSHLPGPLGSEAFF; j_call: TRBJ1-1; clone_size: few; d_call: -; v_call: TRBV12-3/TRBV12-4
cdr3_nt: TGTGCCAGCAGTTTATCTCCAGGGAACACCGGGGAGCTGTTTTTT; cdr3_aa: CASSLSPGNTGELFF; j_call: TRBJ2-2; clone_size: many; d_call: -; v_call: TRBV27
cdr3_nt: TGCGCCAGCAGAACAGGGGTTGGCACTGAAGCTTTCTTT; cdr3_aa: CASRTGVGTEAFF; j_call: TRBJ1-1; clone_size: many; d_call: TRBD1; v_call: TRBV5-1
cdr3_nt: TGTGCCAGCAGCTTAATGGAAGAGACCCAGTACTTC; cdr3_aa: CASSLMEETQYF; j_call: TRBJ2-5; clone_size: many; d_call: -; v_call: TRBV7-9
cdr3_nt: TGTGCCAGTGGATTGACCATCCGAGGTGTCGGGGGGGGCTACGAGCAGTACTTC; cdr3_aa: CASGLTIRGVGGGYEQYF; j_call: TRBJ2-7; clone_size: many; d_call: TRBD2; v_call: TRBV28
cdr3_nt: TGCAGTGCTAGAGGCCCTATAGCGGGAAACTACGAGCAGTACTTC; cdr3_aa: CSARGPIAGNYEQYF; j_call: TRBJ2-7; clone_size: many; d_call: TRBD2; v_call: TRBV20-1
cdr3_nt: TGCGCCAGCAGCCCCGGGGGACTAAACTATGGCTACACCTTC; cdr3_aa: CASSPGGLNYGYTF; j_call: TRBJ1-2; clone_size: many; d_call: -; v_call: TRBV5-1
cdr3_nt: TGTGCCACCAGCAGAGATACCCGGCGTTACGGGGGGAACTATGGCTACACCTTC; cdr3_aa: CATSRDTRRYGGNYGYTF; j_call: TRBJ1-2; clone_size: -; d_call: -; v_call: TRBV15
cdr3_nt: TGTGCCAGCAGACTCAAAGGGGGCGGGGAGACCCAGTACTTC; cdr3_aa: CASRLKGGGETQYF; j_call: TRBJ2-5; clone_size: many; d_call: TRBD1; v_call: TRBV6-1
cdr3_nt: TGTGCCAGCAGTGTGGCAGGGGTAGGCGGGGAGCTGTTTTTT; cdr3_aa: CASSVAGVGGELFF; j_call: TRBJ2-2; clone_size: many; d_call: -; v_call: TRBV2
cdr3_nt: TGTGCCAGCAGCGAGGGGAGGCCCCCCTATTACGAGCAGTACTTC; cdr3_aa: CASSEGRPPYYEQYF; j_call: TRBJ2-7; clone_size: -; d_call: -; v_call: TRBV12-3/TRBV12-4
cdr3_nt: TGCGCCAGCAGCTTGGGAGGACAGGGTCAAGAGACCCAGTACTTC; cdr3_aa: CASSLGGQGQETQYF; j_call: TRBJ2-5; clone_size: many; d_call: TRBD1; v_call: TRBV5-1
cdr3_nt: TGTGCCAGCAGAACCGGGACAGACTCTGGAAACACCATATATTTT; cdr3_aa: CASRTGTDSGNTIYF; j_call: TRBJ1-3; clone_size: many; d_call: TRBD1; v_call: TRBV6-5
cdr3_nt: TGTGCCAGCAAGGAGACAGGAACTTACGAGCAGTACTTC; cdr3_aa: CASKETGTYEQYF; j_call: TRBJ2-7; clone_size: once; d_call: -; v_call: TRBV28
cdr3_nt: TGTGCCAGCAGTTTAACAGGGGGTTTGGCTGAAGCTTTCTTT; cdr3_aa: CASSLTGGLAEAFF; j_call: TRBJ1-1; clone_size: many; d_call: TRBD1; v_call: TRBV28